Listed here are 22 T cell receptor beta chains from one sample, sequenced in a study of breast tumors, draining lymph nodes, adjacent tissues. Breast cancer patients provided tissue from their axillary draining lymph nodes. From the multiplex PCR reads, TCRdb called clonotypes with MiXCR, one entry per CDR3 protein. Among around 250,000 distinct CDR3 sequences listed, 30% to 35% were seen once. Input material: axillary lymph node tissue. These receptor sequences come from a female donor with breast cancer. Some clones in this sample may be carry-over from other donors' samples.

Notes on this clonotype: The final CDR3 position lacks the conserved phenylalanine or tryptophan, pointing to a likely read error. The chain employs TRBV7-7 and TRBJ1-1; maybe TRBD1 (5 bases). The CDR3 length is 15 residues. Germline CDR1 and CDR2: SSHAT and FNYEAQ (reference sequence). The chain's CDR3 is CASSLTGRGNTEAFL. CDR3 nucleotide sequence: TGTGCTAGCAGCTTAACAGGCCGTGGGAACACTGAAGCTTTCTTG.

This clonotype was counted at least ten times. The chain joins TRBV9 to TRBJ2-5; 7 nucleotides match TRBD1. CDR3 size: 15 residues. V was clipped by 4 bases and J by 5 bases; unmatched bases: 11. Per the germline V gene, CDR1 is SGDLS and CDR2 is YYNGEE. The DNA of the CDR3 is TGTGCCAGCAGCTCCCGACAGGGTACATGGGAGACCCAGTACTTC. This codes for CASSSRQGTWETQYF.

This clonotype was seen a few times. This sequence joins TRBV20-1 and TRBJ2-1, with D possibly TRBD2 on 5 matching bases. The CDR3 contains 13 residues. The germline gives CDR1 DFQATT, CDR2 SNEGSKA (reference sequence). Trimming left V 0 bases short and J 7 bases short, with 10 bases between. The CDR3 nucleotides are TGCAGTGCTAGAGATGGGCGGGCTAATGAGCAGTTCTTC. Its translation is CSARDGRANEQFF.

This chain uses TRBV7-9 with TRBJ2-1; D is possibly TRBD1 (7 bases). The V gene's germline CDR1 is SEHNR and CDR2 FQNEAQ (reference sequence). The germline V and J ends were trimmed by 5 bases and 5 bases, with 16 bases remaining between them. This CDR3 contains 15 residues. In DNA, the CDR3 is TGTGCCAGCAGCGCGGAGGGGGCCTACAACAATGAGCAGTTCTTC. Its translation is CASSAEGAYNNEQFF.

This clonotype came up many times. The V and J genes are TRBV7-3 and TRBJ2-7, with 11 bases lining up with TRBD2. With 5 bases clipped from V and 7 bases from J, the junction kept 10 bases outside the gene matches. The CDR3 covers 15 residues. Germline V gives CDR1 SGHTA, CDR2 FQGTGA. CDR3 nucleotides: TGTGCCAGCAGCCCAACTAGCGGGAGTCTGGTTGAGCAGTACTTC. This encodes CASSPTSGSLVEQYF.

V is TRBV10-3 and J is TRBJ2-5, with a weak D call TRBD2 (6 bases). CDR1 and CDR2 (germline): ENHRY, SYGVKD. V was clipped by 8 bases and J by 3 bases, with 13 bases between them. The CDR3 loop spans 13 amino acids. This CDR3 is CAILSGGEETQYF. CDR3 bases: TGTGCCATCCTGAGCGGAGGGGAAGAGACCCAGTACTTC.

The V call is TRBV2, the J call TRBJ2-3; 11 positions match TRBD1. The germline gives CDR1 SNHLY, CDR2 FYNNEI. Germline trimming cut 3 bases from V and 4 bases from J; bases unmatched to any gene: 24. The CDR3 totals 22 residues. The CDR3: CASSDYPRGTGGRAGGSDTQYF. The CDR3 bases are TGTGCCAGCAGTGATTATCCGAGGGGGACAGGGGGACGAGCGGGAGGATCAGATACGCAGTATTTT.

V and J are TRBV28 and TRBJ2-7, with 7 bases lining up with TRBD1. The CDR3 contains 14 residues. The ends lost 1 base at V and 6 bases at J; junction bases unmatched: 6. From germline, CDR1 is MDHEN and CDR2 SYDVKM. The CDR3 DNA reads TGTGCCAGCAGTTTATCCCACACAGGGGCCGAGCAGTACTTC. Protein sequence: CASSLSHTGAEQYF.

On this clonotype: Mismatch with germline at one junction end may stem from a read error. The V and J genes are TRBV20-1 and TRBJ2-5; 9 bases line up with TRBD2. The CDR3 totals 11 residues. CDR1 DFQATT and CDR2 SNEGSKA come from the germline V gene (reference sequence). Here the CDR3 DNA reads TGCAGTGCCTGTAAGCGGGGGGCCTGTGTCTTC. Translation gives CSACKRGACVF.

This clonotype was picked up a small number of times. The chain recombines TRBV27 with TRBJ1-6, with unresolved D. The germline V gene has CDR1 MNHEY and CDR2 SMNVEV (reference sequence). Trimming cost V 5 bases and J 6 bases, with 8 bases left between them. The CDR3 length is 13 residues. As DNA, the CDR3 is TGTGCCAGCAGTACGCGGGGTAATTCACCCCTCCACTTT. Its translation: CASSTRGNSPLHF.

The CDR3 nucleotides are TGTGCCAGCAGTACCCCTCCAGGCTTAGCCAAAAACATTCAGTACTTC. Residues: CASSTPPGLAKNIQYF. This sequence joins TRBV7-2 and TRBJ2-4; D ambiguous. V was pared by 6 bases and J by 0 bases, with 15 bases between. CDR1 and CDR2 from the germline V gene are SGHTA and FQGNSA. The CDR3 is made up of 16 amino acids. The full variable domain, completed using reference TRBV7-2 and TRBJ2-4, is GAGVSQSPSNKVTEKGKDVELRCDPISGHTALYWYRQSLGQGLEFLIYFQGNSAPDKSGLPSDRFSAERTGGSVSTLTIQRTQQEDSAVYLCASSTPPGLAKNIQYFGAGTRLSVL.

V and J are TRBV20-1 and TRBJ1-4, with 7 bases that match TRBD1. Germline V gene sequence: CDR1 DFQATT, CDR2 SNEGSKA (reference sequence). The CDR3 sequence is 15 residues long. V shed 0 bases and J 4 bases; nucleotides not matched to a gene: 5. The CDR3 sequence is CSARDGGQSNEKLFF. In DNA, the CDR3 is TGCAGTGCTAGAGATGGGGGACAGAGTAATGAAAAACTGTTTTTT.

Ten or more counts support this clonotype. The rearrangement joins TRBV20-1 to TRBJ1-5; D ambiguous. CDR1 is DFQATT and CDR2 is SNEGSKA in the germline V gene (reference sequence). V lost 6 bases to trimming and J lost 3 bases, with 12 bases between them. This CDR3 is 13 amino acids long. CDR3 sequence reads: CSASFGNNQPQHF. The CDR3 nucleotides are TGCAGTGCATCCTTCGGGAACAATCAGCCCCAGCATTTT.

This clonotype was counted at least ten times. This sequence joins TRBV6-1 and TRBJ2-5; 7 bases match TRBD2. Germline V lookup: CDR1 MNHNS, CDR2 SASEGT. J gave up 1 base and V 5 bases, and 10 bases lay outside the gene matches. The CDR3 has 16 amino acids. The CDR3 sequence is CASSPLAGGSQETQYF. In DNA, the CDR3 is TGTGCCAGCAGTCCTTTAGCGGGCGGATCCCAAGAGACCCAGTACTTC.

This clonotype came up many times. One junction end disagrees with the germline gene, perhaps due to a read error. CDR3 DNA sequence: TGCAGTGCTATGATTGGGTGGACCCAGTCCTTC. Amino acids: CSAMIGWTQSF. The chain combines TRBV20-1 with TRBJ2-5; D unclear. Germline V gene sequence: CDR1 DFQATT, CDR2 SNEGSKA (reference sequence). The CDR3 covers 11 residues.

V usage is TRBV5-6 and J usage is TRBJ2-3; 9 bases agree with TRBD1. The CDR3 consists of 17 residues. Germline V CDR1 and CDR2: SGHDT, YYEEEE. Unmatched junction bases numbered 8, after V lost 3 bases and J lost 0 bases. In nucleotides, the CDR3 is TGTGCCAGCAGCTGGAGGACAGGGGCCCTTAGCACAGATACGCAGTATTTT. Translation: CASSWRTGALSTDTQYF.

This clonotype was seen many times. The chain is built from TRBV30 and TRBJ1-3, with D uncertain. This CDR3 comprises 13 residues. The V end lost 0 bases, the J end lost 4 bases, and 7 bases lay between the germline ends. The germline gives CDR1 GTSNPN, CDR2 SVGIG (reference sequence). The CDR3 spells CAWSVPPGNTIYF. The CDR3 DNA is TGTGCCTGGAGTGTACCCCCGGGAAACACCATATATTTT.

This clonotype was found many times. V usage is TRBV5-8 and J usage is TRBJ2-7, with D possibly being TRBD1 (6 bases). V lost 4 bases, J lost 5 bases, and 13 bases lay in between. The CDR3 has 13 amino acids. Germline CDR1 SGHTS, CDR2 YDEGEE. As DNA, the CDR3 is TGTGCCAGCAGCCACTCAGGGACACACGAGCAGTACTTC. This gives the protein CASSHSGTHEQYF.

This clonotype appeared many times. The rearrangement uses TRBV4-3 and TRBJ1-2; no definite D call. V shed 1 base and J shed 3 bases, with 12 bases lying between them. The CDR3 loop spans 15 amino acids. Germline CDR1 and CDR2: LGHNA and YSLEER. The CDR3 nucleotides are TGCGCCAGCAGCCAAGGGGCGAGCGGGGACTATGGCTACACCTTC. Its translation is CASSQGASGDYGYTF.

In its sample, this clonotype was seen many times. This chain uses TRBV9 with TRBJ2-5; either TRBD1 or TRBD2 may fit D (6 bases each). V gave up 3 bases and J gave up 5 bases, with 11 bases separating them. Germline CDR1 SGDLS, CDR2 YYNGEE. The CDR3 sequence is 13 residues long. The CDR3 coding sequence is TGTGCCAGCAGCGCAAGGAGGGGGGAGACCCAGTACTTC. Its translation is CASSARRGETQYF. The whole variable domain, remainder taken from reference TRBV9 and TRBJ2-5, is DSGVTQTPKHLITATGQRVTLRCSPRSGDLSVYWYQQSLDQGLQFLIQYYNGEERAKGNILERFSAQQFPDLHSELNLSSLELGDSALYFCASSARRGETQYFGPGTRLLVL.

This clonotype showed up just a few times. This chain uses TRBV6-5 with TRBJ1-3; D remains ambiguous. The CDR3 runs 11 residues. V was cut by 2 bases and J by 6 bases, with 2 bases left in between. Germline CDR1 and CDR2: MNHEY and SVGAGI. The CDR3 protein is CASSYENTIYF. Here the CDR3 DNA reads TGTGCCAGCAGTTACGAAAACACCATATATTTT.

This clonotype was observed many times. The chain recombines TRBV24-1 with TRBJ2-5, with D perhaps matching TRBD2 (5 bases). The CDR3 is made up of 13 amino acids. The V and J ends lost 8 bases and 4 bases respectively, with 13 bases between them. Germline CDR1 KGHDR, CDR2 SFDVKD. In DNA form, the CDR3 reads TGTGCCACCACGGGAAGCTCGGGAGAGACCCAGTACTTC. Translation: CATTGSSGETQYF.